The present T cell receptor (beta chain) was sequenced within a study of beta chain features in type 1 diabetes. General observations from the study: PCR might show a preference for shorter templates, equally across patients and controls. Researchers report that Type 1 diabetes patients had moderately but significantly shorter TCRB CDR3s across all four CD4+ subsets.

With respect to this clone: Its antigen is unidentified.

CDR3 length equals 13 residues. The germline CDR1 and CDR2 sequences are LNHDA and SQIVND (reference sequence). The germline V and J ends were trimmed by 7 bases and 6 bases, with 13 bases remaining between them. Expressed TCRB transcripts were sequenced because the entire RNA isolate underwent reverse transcription. Using immunoSEQ multiplex PCR, the repertoire was profiled, and TCRdb retains in-frame clones only, with some absent. The data show some 150,000 clones, 13% seen once. Sorted populations all had greater than 95% purity. This sequence originates from a man between 18 and 35 years old with type 1 diabetes. V and J are TRBV19 and TRBJ2-1; no definite D call. The sequenced sample consisted of central memory CD4+ T cells from blood. For the CDR3, the DNA is TGTGCCAGTACCCTCCCTTCCGGCAATGAGCAGTTCTTC. The encoded protein is CASTLPSGNEQFF.